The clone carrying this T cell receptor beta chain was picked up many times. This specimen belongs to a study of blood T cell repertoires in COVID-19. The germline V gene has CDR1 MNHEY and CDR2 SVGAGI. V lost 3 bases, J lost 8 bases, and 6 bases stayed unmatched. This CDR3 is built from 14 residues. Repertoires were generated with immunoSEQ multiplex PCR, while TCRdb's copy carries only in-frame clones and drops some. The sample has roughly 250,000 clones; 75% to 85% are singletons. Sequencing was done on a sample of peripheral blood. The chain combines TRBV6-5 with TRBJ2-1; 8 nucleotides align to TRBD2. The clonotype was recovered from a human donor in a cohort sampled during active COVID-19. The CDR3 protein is CASSYSSGLYEQFF. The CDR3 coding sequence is TGTGCCAGCAGTTATTCTAGCGGGTTGTATGAGCAGTTCTTC.